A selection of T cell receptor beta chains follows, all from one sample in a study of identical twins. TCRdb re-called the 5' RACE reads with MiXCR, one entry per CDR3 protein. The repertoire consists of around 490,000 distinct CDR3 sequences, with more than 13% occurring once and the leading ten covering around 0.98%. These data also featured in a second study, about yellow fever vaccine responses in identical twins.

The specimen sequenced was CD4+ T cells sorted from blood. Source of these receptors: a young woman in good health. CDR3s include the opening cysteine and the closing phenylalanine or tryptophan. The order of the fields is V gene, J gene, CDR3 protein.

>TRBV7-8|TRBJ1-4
CASSSRAGEKLFF
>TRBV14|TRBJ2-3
CASSQGGSLRTDTQYF
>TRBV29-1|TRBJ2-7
CSVGGRQSHEQYF
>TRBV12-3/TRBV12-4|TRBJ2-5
CASSLGGTSGGARVRVQETQYF
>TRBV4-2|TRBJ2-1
CASSRSTGGSSYNEQFF
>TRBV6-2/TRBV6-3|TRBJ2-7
CASSPLLGTGTSYEQYF
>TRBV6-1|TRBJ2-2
CASSRTGELFF
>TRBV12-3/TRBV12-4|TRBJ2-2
CAICPRSPGRANTGELFF
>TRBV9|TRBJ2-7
CASSQSGSTYEQYF
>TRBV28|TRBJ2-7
CASITLGGRSSGRVYEQYF
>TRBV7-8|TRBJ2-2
CASSLLGRVGELFF
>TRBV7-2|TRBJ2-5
CASSSRGATETQYF
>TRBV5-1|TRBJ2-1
CASSLNSNEQFF
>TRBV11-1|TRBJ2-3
CASSLKRTASGGSHTDTQYF
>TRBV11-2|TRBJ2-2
CASSLTGGTPGELFF
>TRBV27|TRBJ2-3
CASRRDRGILSTDTQYF
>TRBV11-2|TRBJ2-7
CASSLSVGLDYEQYF
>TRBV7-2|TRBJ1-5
CASSISSDTHQPQHF
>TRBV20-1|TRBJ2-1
CSARRTSGTSYNEQFF
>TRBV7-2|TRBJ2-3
CASKPQLSTDTQYF
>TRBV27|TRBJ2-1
CASSFRGTSGRTNEQFF
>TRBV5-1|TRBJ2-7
CASSLGRGFSYEQYF